The T cell receptor beta chain described here comes from a study of T cells in Graves' hyperthyroidism and ophthalmopathy. This clonotype was found many times. The V gene end was trimmed by 2 bases and the J gene end by 11 bases; junction bases not matched to a gene: 10. The CDR3 has 14 residues. Germline V gene lookup returns CDR1 DFQATT and CDR2 SNEGSKA (reference sequence). The source material, RNA transcripts, was used to amplify TCR beta CDR3 regions. HTBI primers were the set used in a first-round RT-PCR of the TCR CDR3. TCRdb ran MiXCR on the multiplex PCR reads and lists one entry per CDR3 protein. Here the sample spans approximately 360,000 distinct CDR3 sequences, 15% to 17% being singletons.

The sample comprised blood. The sequence derives from a woman under 30 with Graves' hyperthyroidism that later progressed to Graves' ophthalmopathy. This chain joins TRBV20-1 and TRBJ1-4; the match to TRBD1 covers 8 bases. The CDR3 here is CSARSDRAFGKLFF. CDR3 bases: TGCAGTGCTAGATCGGACAGGGCGTTTGGGAAACTGTTTTTT.